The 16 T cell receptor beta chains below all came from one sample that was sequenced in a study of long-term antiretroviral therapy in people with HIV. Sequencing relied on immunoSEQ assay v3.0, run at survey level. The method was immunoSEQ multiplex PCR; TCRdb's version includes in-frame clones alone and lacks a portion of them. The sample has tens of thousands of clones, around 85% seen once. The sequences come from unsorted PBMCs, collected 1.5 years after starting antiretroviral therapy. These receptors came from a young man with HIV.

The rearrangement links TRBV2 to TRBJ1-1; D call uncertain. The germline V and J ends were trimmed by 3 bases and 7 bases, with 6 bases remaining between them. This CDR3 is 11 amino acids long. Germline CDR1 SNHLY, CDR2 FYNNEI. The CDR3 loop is CASSEGFEAFF. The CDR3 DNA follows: TGTGCCAGCAGTGAGGGGTTTGAAGCTTTCTTT.

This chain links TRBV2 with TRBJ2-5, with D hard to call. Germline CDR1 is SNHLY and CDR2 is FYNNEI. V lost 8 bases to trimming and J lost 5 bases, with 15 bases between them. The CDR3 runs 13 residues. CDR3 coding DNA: TGTGCCAGCGTACGAAGGGAATTGGAGACCCAGTACTTC. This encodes CASVRRELETQYF.

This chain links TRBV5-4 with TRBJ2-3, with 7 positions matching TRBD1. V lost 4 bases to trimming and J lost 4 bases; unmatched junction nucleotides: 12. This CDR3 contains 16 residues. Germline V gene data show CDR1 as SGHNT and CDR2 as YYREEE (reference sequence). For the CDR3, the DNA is TGTGCCAGCAGCCCAAAAAAGGGGGCCGGATCAGATACGCAGTATTTT. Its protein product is CASSPKKGAGSDTQYF. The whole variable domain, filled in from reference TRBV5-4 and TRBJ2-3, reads ETGVTQSPTHLIKTRGQQVTLRCSSQSGHNTVSWYQQALGQGPQFIFQYYREEENGRGNFPPRFSGLQFPNYSSELNVNALELDDSALYLCASSPKKGAGSDTQYFGPGTRLTVL.

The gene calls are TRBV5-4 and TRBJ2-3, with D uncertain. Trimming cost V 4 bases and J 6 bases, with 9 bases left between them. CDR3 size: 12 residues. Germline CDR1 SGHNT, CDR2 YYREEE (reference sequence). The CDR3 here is CASSRPSDTQYF. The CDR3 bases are TGTGCCAGCAGCCGTCCGTCGGATACGCAGTATTTT.

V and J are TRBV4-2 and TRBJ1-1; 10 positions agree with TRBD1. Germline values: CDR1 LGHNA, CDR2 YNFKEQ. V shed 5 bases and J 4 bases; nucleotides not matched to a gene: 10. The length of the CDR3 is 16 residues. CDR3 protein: CASSKPGTGVVTEAFF. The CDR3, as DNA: TGTGCCAGCAGCAAACCCGGGACAGGGGTTGTCACTGAAGCTTTCTTT.

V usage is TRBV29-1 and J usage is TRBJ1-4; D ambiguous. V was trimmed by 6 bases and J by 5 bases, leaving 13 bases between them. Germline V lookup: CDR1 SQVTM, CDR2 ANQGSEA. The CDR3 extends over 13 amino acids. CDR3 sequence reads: CSVKPQENEKLFF. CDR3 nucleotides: TGCAGCGTAAAACCCCAGGAGAATGAAAAACTGTTTTTT.

The CDR3 DNA reads as TGTGCCTGGAGTGTAAGGGGCACGGTAGGGCTTGAGCAGTTCTTC. Its translation is CAWSVRGTVGLEQFF. The chain combines TRBV30 with TRBJ2-1; a weak D match, TRBD1 (5 bases). This CDR3 has 15 amino acids. V was clipped by 0 bases and J by 9 bases, with 18 bases between them. Germline CDR1 GTSNPN, CDR2 SVGIG (reference sequence).

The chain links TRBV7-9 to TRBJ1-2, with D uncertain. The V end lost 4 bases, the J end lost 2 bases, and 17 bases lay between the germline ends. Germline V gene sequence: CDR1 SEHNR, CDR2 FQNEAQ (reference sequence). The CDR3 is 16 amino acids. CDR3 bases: TGTGCCAGCAGCTCCTCGGTTTTTAGGGCGAACTATGGCTACACCTTC. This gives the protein CASSSSVFRANYGYTF.

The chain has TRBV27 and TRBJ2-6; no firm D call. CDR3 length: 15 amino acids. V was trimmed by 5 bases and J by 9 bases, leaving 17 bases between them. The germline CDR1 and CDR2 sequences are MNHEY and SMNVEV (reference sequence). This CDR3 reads CASSLGLGRSNVLTF. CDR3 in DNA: TGTGCCAGCAGTCTTGGTTTGGGCAGGAGCAACGTCCTGACTTTC. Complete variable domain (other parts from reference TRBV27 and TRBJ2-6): EAQVTQNPRYLITVTGKKLTVTCSQNMNHEYMSWYRQDPGLGLRQIYYSMNVEVTDKGDVPEGYKVSRKEKRNFPLILESPSPNQTSLYFCASSLGLGRSNVLTFGAGSRLTVL.

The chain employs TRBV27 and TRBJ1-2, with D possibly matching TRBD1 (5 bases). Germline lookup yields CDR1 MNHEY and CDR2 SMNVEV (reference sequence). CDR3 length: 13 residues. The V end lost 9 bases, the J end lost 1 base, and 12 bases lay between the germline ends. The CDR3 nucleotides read TGTGCCAGTGGGACGGCGAATAACTATGGCTACACCTTC. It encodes CASGTANNYGYTF.

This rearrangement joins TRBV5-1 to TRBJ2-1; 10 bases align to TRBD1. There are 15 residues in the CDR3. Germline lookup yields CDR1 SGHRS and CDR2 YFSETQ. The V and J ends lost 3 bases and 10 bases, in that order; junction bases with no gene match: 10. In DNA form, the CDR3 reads TGCGCCAGCAGCTCCTCGGGACAGGGGAATTGGGAGCAGTTCTTC. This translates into CASSSSGQGNWEQFF.

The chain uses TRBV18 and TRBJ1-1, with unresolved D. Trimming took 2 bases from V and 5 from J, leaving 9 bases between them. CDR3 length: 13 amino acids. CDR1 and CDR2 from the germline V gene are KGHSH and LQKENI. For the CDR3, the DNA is TGTGCCAGCTCACCAAAAAGGAGTACTGAAGCTTTCTTT. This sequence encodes CASSPKRSTEAFF. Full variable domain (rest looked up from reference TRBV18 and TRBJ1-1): NAGVMQNPRHLVRRRGQEARLRCSPMKGHSHVYWYRQLPEEGLKFMVYLQKENIIDESGMPKERFSAEFPKEGPSILRIQQVVRGDSAAYFCASSPKRSTEAFFGQGTRLTVV.

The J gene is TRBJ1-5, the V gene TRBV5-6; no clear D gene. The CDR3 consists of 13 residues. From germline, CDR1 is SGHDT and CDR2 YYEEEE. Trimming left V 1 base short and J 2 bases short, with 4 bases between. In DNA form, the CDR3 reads TGTGCCAGCAGCTTGATGGGCAATCAGCCCCAGCATTTT. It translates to CASSLMGNQPQHF.

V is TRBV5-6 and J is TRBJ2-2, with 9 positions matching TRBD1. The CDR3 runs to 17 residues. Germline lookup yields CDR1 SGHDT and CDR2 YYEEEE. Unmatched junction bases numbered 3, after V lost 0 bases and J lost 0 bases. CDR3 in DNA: TGTGCCAGCAGCTTGGACAGGGGGCGGTCGAACACCGGGGAGCTGTTTTTT. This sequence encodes CASSLDRGRSNTGELFF.

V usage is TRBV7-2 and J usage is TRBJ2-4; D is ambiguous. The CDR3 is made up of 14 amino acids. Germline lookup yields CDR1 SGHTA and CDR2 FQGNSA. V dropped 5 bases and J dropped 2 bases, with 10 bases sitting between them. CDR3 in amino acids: CASSPMGTKNIQYF. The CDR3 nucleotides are TGTGCCAGCAGCCCGATGGGGACCAAAAACATTCAGTACTTC.

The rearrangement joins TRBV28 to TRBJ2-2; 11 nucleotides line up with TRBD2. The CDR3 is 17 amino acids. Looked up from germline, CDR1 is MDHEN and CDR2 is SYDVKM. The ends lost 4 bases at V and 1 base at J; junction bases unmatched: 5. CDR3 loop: CASSWETSGMNTGELFF. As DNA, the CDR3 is TGTGCCAGCAGTTGGGAGACTAGCGGGATGAACACCGGGGAGCTGTTTTTT.